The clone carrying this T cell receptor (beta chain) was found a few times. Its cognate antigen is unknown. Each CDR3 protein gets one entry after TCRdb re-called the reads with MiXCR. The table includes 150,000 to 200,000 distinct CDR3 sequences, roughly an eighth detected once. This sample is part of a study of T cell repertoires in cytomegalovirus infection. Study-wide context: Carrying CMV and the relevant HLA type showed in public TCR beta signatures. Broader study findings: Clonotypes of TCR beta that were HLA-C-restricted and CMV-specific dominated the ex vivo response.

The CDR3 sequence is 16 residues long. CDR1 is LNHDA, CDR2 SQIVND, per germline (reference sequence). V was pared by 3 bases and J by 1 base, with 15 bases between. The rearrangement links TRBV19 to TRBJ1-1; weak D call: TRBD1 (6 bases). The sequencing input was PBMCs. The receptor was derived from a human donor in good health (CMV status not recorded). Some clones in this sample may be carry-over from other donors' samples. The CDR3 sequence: CASSIMGRGRNTEAFF. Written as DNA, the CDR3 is TGTGCCAGTAGTATTATGGGCAGGGGAAGGAACACTGAAGCTTTCTTT.